The 25 T cell receptor beta chains presented below share a single source sample, sequenced in a study of spatial heterogeneity in lung cancer. TCRdb fed the 5' RACE reads into MiXCR, producing one record per CDR3 protein. The sample yields roughly 40,000 distinct CDR3 sequences, roughly 7% seen once. The time point here: sample taken at primary tumor resection. In each case, whole RNA from tumor, nontumor lung or frozen PBMC was sequenced unsorted. Sequencing used PBMCs, obtained at surgery. The receptors stem from a female donor with early-stage non-small cell lung cancer.

The DNA of the CDR3 is TGTGCCAGCAGCCCCGACAGGAACGAGCAGTACTTC. This translates into CASSPDRNEQYF. The chain recombines TRBV11-2 with TRBJ2-7, with a possible D match to TRBD1 (6 bases). The CDR3 contains 12 residues. V lost 5 bases and J lost 5, with 10 bases in between. Germline values: CDR1 SGHAT, CDR2 FQNNGV.

The V gene is TRBV5-1, the J gene TRBJ1-4, with 10 bases aligning to TRBD1. V lost 6 bases, J lost 7 bases, and 6 bases stayed unmatched. The CDR3 loop spans 14 amino acids. Germline-derived CDR1 and CDR2 are SGHRS and YFSETQ. DNA for the CDR3: TGCGCCAGCACGCCGACAGGGGGCGGTGAAAAACTGTTTTTT. Protein sequence: CASTPTGGGEKLFF.

This clonotype was picked up many times. The chain recombines TRBV7-8 with TRBJ2-1; D may be TRBD2 (6 bases). Germline values: CDR1 SGHVS, CDR2 FQNEAQ. This CDR3 spans 15 amino acids. Deletions cut 3 bases from V and 0 bases from J, with 9 bases between. The CDR3 bases are TGTGCCAGCAGCTTGGCGGGGTTCTCCTACAATGAGCAGTTCTTC. Residues: CASSLAGFSYNEQFF.

The J gene is TRBJ2-1, the V gene TRBV5-1, with 9 bases matching TRBD2. This CDR3 comprises 16 residues. V gave up 3 bases and J gave up 0 bases; unmatched junction bases: 4. From germline, CDR1 is SGHRS and CDR2 YFSETQ. CDR3 DNA: TGCGCCAGCAGCTCACCTAGCGGGGACTCCTACAATGAGCAGTTCTTC. Its protein product is CASSSPSGDSYNEQFF.

This clonotype was observed at least ten times. The V and J genes are TRBV5-1 and TRBJ2-5; D possibly corresponds to TRBD2 (7 bases). The CDR3 runs to 15 residues. In germline, CDR1 is SGHRS, CDR2 YFSETQ. Trimming took 0 bases from V and 4 from J, leaving 13 bases between them. This chain's CDR3 is CASSLARGQGETQYF. CDR3 in DNA: TGCGCCAGCAGCTTGGCGCGGGGGCAGGGAGAGACCCAGTACTTC.

V usage is TRBV28 and J usage is TRBJ2-7; D is tentatively TRBD1 or TRBD2 (5 bases each). The CDR3 contains 14 residues. V was trimmed by 6 bases and J by 7 bases, leaving 19 bases between them. Germline CDR1 MDHEN, CDR2 SYDVKM. This CDR3 is CASSRPGTRLEQYF. Written as DNA, the CDR3 is TGTGCCAGCAGCCGCCCGGGGACGCGCCTTGAGCAGTACTTC.

This clonotype was observed a handful of times. The V gene is TRBV5-1, the J gene TRBJ2-5; D ambiguous. The germline V and J ends were trimmed by 0 bases and 1 base, with 7 bases remaining between them. CDR3 length: 14 amino acids. CDR1 and CDR2 from the germline V gene are SGHRS and YFSETQ. Here the CDR3 reads CASSLGQTQETQYF. CDR3 DNA sequence: TGCGCCAGCAGCTTGGGTCAAACCCAAGAGACCCAGTACTTC.

This clonotype turned up a few times. The genes are TRBV20-1 and TRBJ1-1; no clear D. The V end was cut by 0 bases, the J end by 6 bases, with 8 bases between. The CDR3 sequence is 12 residues long. CDR1 and CDR2 (germline): DFQATT, SNEGSKA (reference sequence). CDR3 in DNA: TGCAGTGCTAGAGATGGAACGGCTGAAGCTTTCTTT. It is translated as CSARDGTAEAFF.

This clonotype was counted ten times or more. The chain joins TRBV10-3 to TRBJ2-2; 7 bases match TRBD1. The length of the CDR3 is 14 residues. CDR1 and CDR2 (germline): ENHRY, SYGVKD. Losses at the gene ends were 7 bases for V and 5 bases for J; bases not matched to a gene: 7. CDR3 coding DNA: TGTGCCATCAAACCACAGGGGTGGACCGGGGAGCTGTTTTTT. This translates into CAIKPQGWTGELFF.

To note about this clonotype: A much larger clone is a single base away; this may be a read error. The rearrangement links TRBV20-1 to TRBJ1-6; 7 nucleotides align to TRBD1. This CDR3 has 15 amino acids. Germline V gives CDR1 DFQATT, CDR2 SNEGSKA (reference sequence). In DNA form, the CDR3 reads TGCAGTGCTAGGAAACCAGACAGGGTTAATTCACACCTCCACTTT. It encodes CSARKPDRVNSHLHF.

This clonotype has just a few counts. The genes are TRBV2 and TRBJ2-4, with D tentatively TRBD1 (6 bases). Trimming cost V 0 bases and J 6 bases, with 9 bases left between them. This CDR3 has 14 residues. Looked up from germline, CDR1 is SNHLY and CDR2 is FYNNEI. This chain's CDR3 is CASSEAGASNIQYF. The CDR3 DNA reads TGTGCCAGCAGTGAAGCGGGGGCTTCAAACATTCAGTACTTC.

V gene TRBV25-1 combines with J gene TRBJ2-3, with 7 bases lining up with TRBD2. In germline, CDR1 is MGHDK, CDR2 SYGVNS. The CDR3 is 16 residues long. J lost 2 bases, V lost 4 bases, and 9 bases had no gene match. CDR3 nucleotide sequence: TGTGCCAGCAGTGCTGCCGGGGGGAGAGTCACAGATACGCAGTATTTT. Translation gives CASSAAGGRVTDTQYF.

V gene TRBV2 combines with J gene TRBJ2-3, with D possibly being TRBD1 or TRBD2 (5 bases each). V was trimmed by 6 bases and J by 0 bases, leaving 25 bases between them. CDR3 size: 19 residues. Germline V gene lookup returns CDR1 SNHLY and CDR2 FYNNEI. The CDR3 bases are TGTGCCAGCAGCCGAGGGGCTATGAAACTATCCTCTAGCACAGATACGCAGTATTTT. As protein: CASSRGAMKLSSSTDTQYF.

This clonotype occurred many times. The J gene is TRBJ1-5, the V gene TRBV6-2 or TRBV6-3; D is undetermined. V dropped 0 bases and J dropped 8 bases, with 5 bases sitting between them. The CDR3 is 12 residues long. Germline lookup yields CDR1 MNHEY and CDR2 SVGEGT. The CDR3 DNA reads as TGTGCCAGCAGTTACTCGGGAGAGCCCCAGCATTTT. It codes for CASSYSGEPQHF.

This CDR3 reads CASSLDPRPTYEQYF. The CDR3 coding sequence is TGTGCCAGCAGCTTAGATCCCCGTCCTACCTACGAGCAGTACTTC. V gene TRBV7-9 combines with J gene TRBJ2-7; unclear D gene. The CDR3 totals 15 residues. V was pared by 1 base and J by 2 bases, with 12 bases between. The germline V gene encodes CDR1 SEHNR and CDR2 FQNEAQ (reference sequence).

This clonotype was recorded many times. The chain uses TRBV29-1 and TRBJ2-2; TRBD1 or TRBD2 may be the D gene (6 bases each). CDR3 length equals 16 residues. With 4 bases removed from V and 0 bases from J, the gap between germline ends came to 15 bases. Germline V gene sequence: CDR1 SQVTM, CDR2 ANQGSEA. This CDR3 is CSVGGDKQTNTGELFF. In nucleotides, the CDR3 is TGCAGCGTTGGCGGGGACAAACAAACGAACACCGGGGAGCTGTTTTTT.

Concerning this clonotype: This may stem from a read error, because a much larger clone lies one nucleotide away. The chain recombines TRBV19 with TRBJ2-3; no firm D call. CDR1 is LNHDA, CDR2 SQIVND, per germline (reference sequence). The CDR3 spans 14 residues. Trimming removed 7 bases at V and 0 bases at J, with 11 bases between. Here the CDR3 reads CASKWGYSTDTQYF. Here the CDR3 DNA reads TGTGCCAGTAAATGGGGATACAGCACAGATACGCAGTATTTT.

The chain uses TRBV20-1 and TRBJ1-6; no clear D gene. The CDR3 consists of 17 residues. Trimming took 0 bases from V and 0 from J, leaving 12 bases between them. Germline V CDR1 and CDR2: DFQATT, SNEGSKA (reference sequence). CDR3 residues: CSARDAGSSSYNSPLHF. The CDR3 DNA sequence: TGCAGTGCTAGAGATGCAGGATCGAGCTCCTATAATTCACCCCTCCACTTT.

This clonotype was counted a few times. The chain carries TRBV4-1 and TRBJ2-1, with D perhaps matching TRBD2 (6 bases). Trimming took 4 bases from V and 1 from J, leaving 17 bases between them. Germline lookup yields CDR1 MGHRA and CDR2 YSYEKL. The CDR3 has 17 residues. The CDR3 DNA sequence: TGCGCCAGCAGCCGACTAGGGAGCGGGTCGTCCTACAATGAGCAGTTCTTC. This gives the protein CASSRLGSGSSYNEQFF.

This clonotype was picked up many times. The V and J genes are TRBV12-3 or TRBV12-4 and TRBJ1-5; D is uncertain. The CDR3 sequence is 14 residues long. Trimming left V 1 base short and J 2 bases short, with 6 bases between. CDR3: CASSLGGGNQPQHF. The CDR3 DNA reads TGTGCCAGCAGTTTAGGTGGCGGCAATCAGCCCCAGCATTTT.

The CDR3: CASSLTPGTVNNEQFF. The CDR3 nucleotides read TGTGCCAGCAGCTTAACCCCCGGGACGGTAAACAATGAGCAGTTCTTC. The chain couples TRBV5-5 to TRBJ2-1; D possibly uses TRBD1 or TRBD2 (5 bases each). V lost 2 bases to trimming and J lost 5 bases, with 17 bases between them. The CDR3 is 16 amino acids. Germline assignment: CDR1 SGHKS and CDR2 YYEKEE (reference sequence).

This sequence joins TRBV27 and TRBJ2-6; D call uncertain. CDR3 length: 19 amino acids. CDR1 and CDR2 (germline): MNHEY, SMNVEV (reference sequence). Trimming left V 3 bases short and J 2 bases short, with 20 bases between. CDR3 coding DNA: TGTGCCAGCAGTTTCCAGGTTGAGTTTAAACTGGCTGGGGCCAACGTCCTGACTTTC. It specifies CASSFQVEFKLAGANVLTF.

In this sample, this clonotype turned up many times. This sequence joins TRBV20-1 and TRBJ1-1; D gene unclear. The CDR3 totals 12 residues. The V gene lost 4 bases and the J gene lost 1 base, with 7 bases spanning the gap. Germline V gives CDR1 DFQATT, CDR2 SNEGSKA (reference sequence). CDR3 loop: CSANHENTEAFF. The CDR3 coding sequence is TGCAGTGCTAACCACGAGAACACTGAAGCTTTCTTT.

The chain couples TRBV7-2 to TRBJ1-1, with a tentative D call TRBD1 (6 bases). The CDR3 covers 16 residues. Trimming took off 4 bases at V and 2 bases at J, with 17 bases between the two ends. CDR1 is SGHTA, CDR2 FQGNSA, per germline. The CDR3 nucleotides are TGTGCCAGCAGCTCGGCGGGGGGGGCAGGAAACACTGAAGCTTTCTTT. The encoded protein is CASSSAGGAGNTEAFF. Combining the CDR3 with reference TRBV7-2 and TRBJ1-1 gives the whole variable domain GAGVSQSPSNKVTEKGKDVELRCDPISGHTALYWYRQSLGQGLEFLIYFQGNSAPDKSGLPSDRFSAERTGGSVSTLTIQRTQQEDSAVYLCASSSAGGAGNTEAFFGQGTRLTVV.

This clonotype occurred a few times. The rearrangement links TRBV5-1 to TRBJ1-1, with D possibly being TRBD1 (5 bases). Germline CDR1 and CDR2: SGHRS and YFSETQ. The CDR3 spans 15 residues. V shed 0 bases and J shed 3 bases, with 12 bases lying between them. This CDR3 reads CASSLDGPGHTEAFF. In DNA form, the CDR3 reads TGCGCCAGCAGCTTGGATGGCCCGGGGCACACTGAAGCTTTCTTT.